Listed here are 17 T cell receptor beta chains from one sample, sequenced in a study of T cell repertoires in cytomegalovirus infection (dated by TCRdb to the late 2010s). The treatment or condition label of this sample denotes: in vitro stimulation with specific CMV peptide epitopes to enrich CMV-specific T cells. Reads for this sample came from an Illumina HiSeq 1500. TCRdb took the public reads, trimmed them with fastp at Q25, ran MiXCR for clone calling and kept in-frame beta chains. Duplicate CDR3 protein sequences are folded into a single record with the most common DNA and genes. The sample table holds about 920,000 distinct CDR3 sequences, of which around 32% were seen once. Jointly, the top ten make up over 13% of the sample. What these receptors recognize is not known. This material consisted of cultured CD8+ T cells from PBMCs, taken from culture after CMV antigen stimulation. Every receptor here comes from a human donor in good health (CMV status not recorded). Some clones in this sample may be carry-over from other donors' samples.

There are a few counts of this clonotype. This rearrangement joins TRBV12-3 or TRBV12-4 to TRBJ1-2; D uncertain. The CDR3 totals 12 residues. V was trimmed by 5 bases and J by 5 bases, leaving 9 bases between them. CDR3 in amino acids: CASSPYPYGYTF. The CDR3 DNA is TGTGCCAGCAGTCCCTACCCGTATGGCTACACCTTC.

The genes are TRBV7-9 and TRBJ1-1; D is unresolved. The V end was cut by 6 bases, the J end by 1 base, with 12 bases between. Germline V gene lookup returns CDR1 SEHNR and CDR2 FQNEAQ (reference sequence). The CDR3 runs to 14 residues. CDR3: CASRVWTGNTEAFF. In DNA, the CDR3 is TGTGCCAGCAGAGTTTGGACGGGGAACACTGAAGCTTTCTTT. Full variable domain (rest looked up from reference TRBV7-9 and TRBJ1-1): DTGVSQNPRHKITKRGQNVTFRCDPISEHNRLYWYRQTLGQGPEFLTYFQNEAQLEKSRLLSDRFSAERPKGSFSTLEIQRTEQGDSAMYLCASRVWTGNTEAFFGQGTRLTVV.

In this sample, this clonotype turned up a few times. The rearrangement links TRBV6-6 to TRBJ1-3, with D possibly being TRBD1 (6 bases). This CDR3 has 16 amino acids. The germline gives CDR1 MNHNY, CDR2 SVGAGI (reference sequence). The germline V and J ends were trimmed by 6 bases and 6 bases, with 21 bases remaining between them. The CDR3 reads CASSPYPGHKSNTIYF. CDR3 in DNA: TGTGCCAGCAGCCCATATCCGGGACACAAATCAAACACCATATATTTT.

The V gene is TRBV27, the J gene TRBJ1-5, with 9 bases identical to TRBD1. This CDR3 contains 16 residues. Looked up from germline, CDR1 is MNHEY and CDR2 is SMNVEV (reference sequence). V shed 6 bases, J shed 3 bases, and the junction held 9 bases outside the gene matches. The CDR3 is CASRIGGQGHNQPQHF. The DNA of the CDR3 is TGTGCCAGCAGGATCGGCGGACAGGGGCACAATCAGCCCCAGCATTTT.

The sample holds many counts of this clonotype. The V gene is TRBV7-6, the J gene TRBJ1-5; D is unresolved. Germline V CDR1 and CDR2: SGHVS, FNYEAQ. This CDR3 region has 13 residues. Trimming pared 1 base from V and 5 bases from J, leaving 6 bases between. DNA for the CDR3: TGTGCCAGCAGCTTAGGGTCGCATCAGCCCCAGCATTTT. Its protein is CASSLGSHQPQHF. The complete variable domain, with remaining parts taken from reference TRBV7-6 and TRBJ1-5, reads GAGVSQSPRYKVTKRGQDVALRCDPISGHVSLYWYRQALGQGPEFLTYFNYEAQQDKSGLPNDRFSAERPEGSISTLTIQRTEQRDSAMYRCASSLGSHQPQHFGDGTRLSIL.

The chain carries TRBV15 and TRBJ1-2, with 7 bases matching TRBD1. This CDR3 is built from 15 residues. The J segment lost 2 bases and the V segment lost 3 bases, leaving 6 bases of the junction unmatched. Germline V gives CDR1 LNHNV, CDR2 YYDKDF (reference sequence). In DNA form, the CDR3 reads TGTGCCACCAGCAGGCTTCAACAGGGGAACTATGGCTACACCTTC. This gives the protein CATSRLQQGNYGYTF.

This chain joins TRBV6-6 and TRBJ2-2, with D possibly matching TRBD2 (6 bases). CDR1 is MNHNY and CDR2 is SVGAGI in the germline V gene (reference sequence). Deletions cut 4 bases from V and 6 bases from J, with 9 bases between. This CDR3 comprises 13 residues. The CDR3 DNA follows: TGTGCCAGCAGTTGGGGAGGCGCCGGGGAGCTGTTTTTT. Amino acids: CASSWGGAGELFF.

The chain has TRBV3-1 and TRBJ1-1; D uncertain. The germline CDR1 and CDR2 sequences are LGHDT and YNNKEL (reference sequence). This CDR3 has 13 residues. V shed 4 bases and J shed 11 bases, with 17 bases lying between them. The CDR3 nucleotides read TGTGCCAGCAGCCCTAGTCGGACGAACGGGGCTTTCTTT. Amino acid sequence: CASSPSRTNGAFF. Full variable domain (missing parts from reference TRBV3-1 and TRBJ1-1): DTAVSQTPKYLVTQMGNDKSIKCEQNLGHDTMYWYKQDSKKFLKIMFSYNNKELIINETVPNRFSPKSPDKAHLNLHINSLELGDSAVYFCASSPSRTNGAFFGQGTRLTVV.

This clonotype came up a few times. The chain employs TRBV7-3 and TRBJ1-6; D might be TRBD1 (6 bases). This CDR3 spans 16 amino acids. Germline V gives CDR1 SGHTA, CDR2 FQGTGA. V dropped 1 base and J dropped 6 bases, with 13 bases sitting between them. CDR3 coding DNA: TGTGCCAGCAGCTTAAAACACAGGGCCTCTAATTCACCCCTCCACTTT. Translated: CASSLKHRASNSPLHF.

This clonotype was detected ten times or more. V usage is TRBV7-8 and J usage is TRBJ1-2; no clear D. This CDR3 is 14 amino acids long. V was cut by 5 bases and J by 5 bases, with 15 bases left in between. Germline CDR1 SGHVS, CDR2 FQNEAQ. CDR3 residues: CASSPTEGSYGYTF. The DNA for the CDR3 is TGTGCCAGCAGCCCAACGGAGGGTTCGTATGGCTACACCTTC.

This clonotype was recorded many times. The genes are TRBV7-8 and TRBJ2-2; TRBD2 matches at 10 bases. Looked up from germline, CDR1 is SGHVS and CDR2 is FQNEAQ. The CDR3 consists of 16 residues. V shed 2 bases, J shed 6 bases, and the junction held 6 bases outside the gene matches. The CDR3 sequence is CASSLTSGGVPGELFF. The CDR3, as DNA: TGTGCCAGCAGCTTAACCAGCGGGGGGGTCCCCGGGGAGCTGTTTTTT.

This clonotype was seen only a few times. The gene calls are TRBV7-9 and TRBJ1-1; possibly TRBD1 for D (5 bases). The CDR3 has 19 residues. The V and J ends lost 5 bases and 6 bases respectively, with 31 bases between them. The germline CDR1 and CDR2 sequences are SEHNR and FQNEAQ (reference sequence). DNA of the CDR3: TGTGCCAGCAGCCCCGAAATGGCCGGTGCAGGGAGGGTTTGGTCTGAAGCTTTCTTT. The encoded protein is CASSPEMAGAGRVWSEAFF.

This clonotype showed up just a few times. CDR3 in DNA: TGTGCCAGCAGCTTAGGGGGTTCAGGCTTAGGTGAGACCCAGTACTTC. This codes for CASSLGGSGLGETQYF. The genes are TRBV7-8 and TRBJ2-5; D gene ambiguous. CDR1 is SGHVS, CDR2 FQNEAQ, per germline. Deletions cut 1 base from V and 5 bases from J, with 17 bases between. This CDR3 contains 16 residues. The variable domain in full, completed from reference TRBV7-8 and TRBJ2-5, reads GAGVSQSPRYKVAKRGQDVALRCDPISGHVSLFWYQQALGQGPEFLTYFQNEAQLDKSGLPSDRFFAERPEGSVSTLKIQRTQQEDSAVYLCASSLGGSGLGETQYFGPGTRLLVL.

The chain links TRBV29-1 to TRBJ1-1; TRBD1 matches at 9 bases. V was pared by 6 bases and J by 11 bases, with 4 bases of the junction left unmatched. This CDR3 has 10 amino acids. Germline-derived CDR1 and CDR2 are SQVTM and ANQGSEA. The CDR3 sequence is CSVRQGGAFF. CDR3 nucleotides: TGCAGCGTACGACAGGGGGGCGCTTTCTTT. Complete variable domain (other parts from reference TRBV29-1 and TRBJ1-1): SAVISQKPSRDICQRGTSLTIQCQVDSQVTMMFWYRQQPGQSLTLIATANQGSEATYESGFVIDKFPISRPNLTFSTLTVSNMSPEDSSIYLCSVRQGGAFFGQGTRLTVV.

CDR3 loop: CSATGETNEKLFF. Written as DNA, the CDR3 is TGCAGTGCTACCGGGGAGACGAATGAAAAACTGTTTTTT. The chain uses TRBV20-1 and TRBJ1-4, with D unresolved. Per germline, CDR1 DFQATT and CDR2 SNEGSKA (reference sequence). V dropped 4 bases and J dropped 5 bases, with 11 bases sitting between them. The CDR3 extends over 13 amino acids.

This clonotype has just a few counts. The J gene is TRBJ2-7, the V gene TRBV6-1, with a possible D match to TRBD2 (7 bases). The CDR3 has 15 residues. The V end was cut by 1 base, the J end by 5 bases, with 15 bases between. Germline V gene data show CDR1 as MNHNS and CDR2 as SASEGT. The CDR3 coding sequence is TGTGCCAGCAGTGAAGGGAGGGGGGGGATCCACGAGCAGTACTTC. This codes for CASSEGRGGIHEQYF.

The chain employs TRBV5-4 and TRBJ2-3; 10 bases fit TRBD2. In germline, CDR1 is SGHNT, CDR2 YYREEE (reference sequence). V shed 1 base and J 2 bases; nucleotides not matched to a gene: 4. This CDR3 contains 16 residues. DNA for the CDR3: TGTGCCAGCAGCTTGCTAGCGGGGGCCCTCACAGATACGCAGTATTTT. Protein product: CASSLLAGALTDTQYF.